Below, 20 T cell receptor beta chains from the same sample are listed, as sequenced in a study of cytomegalovirus exposure and HLA in healthy donors. The PCR had 60 Vbeta and 13 Jbeta primers. The protocol was immunoSEQ multiplex PCR, while the TCRdb copy is restricted to in-frame clones and leaves out a portion. This sample carries 42,000 or so clones, roughly half of them seen once, and the ten largest clones take around 10%. Sequenced sample: PBMCs. The origin of the receptors is a human donor in good health.

The chain recombines TRBV4-3 with TRBJ1-1; D unresolved. Trimming stripped 1 base from V and 11 bases from J, with 17 bases between. Germline-derived CDR1 and CDR2 are LGHNA and YSLEER. The CDR3 sequence is 14 residues long. The CDR3 sequence is CASSQAWRAGGAFF. The CDR3 DNA reads TGCGCCAGCAGCCAAGCTTGGAGGGCTGGCGGCGCTTTCTTT.

This clone was recorded once. V is TRBV27 and J is TRBJ2-1; D uncertain. V lost 8 bases, J lost 6 bases, and 14 bases lay in between. The CDR3 extends over 13 amino acids. In germline, CDR1 is MNHEY, CDR2 SMNVEV (reference sequence). CDR3 protein: CASQAPPINEQFF. The CDR3 bases are TGTGCCAGCCAGGCTCCCCCGATCAATGAGCAGTTCTTC.

This clone was seen a handful of times. V and J are TRBV28 and TRBJ2-7; D might be TRBD1 (6 bases). The CDR3 is made up of 15 amino acids. The ends were cut back, 0 bases at V and 1 base at J, with 10 bases in the middle. Germline V lookup: CDR1 MDHEN, CDR2 SYDVKM. CDR3 in amino acids: CASSLWTGMSYEQYF. The CDR3 DNA reads TGTGCCAGCAGTTTATGGACAGGTATGTCCTACGAGCAGTACTTC.

The V gene is TRBV7-3, the J gene TRBJ2-3; tentatively, D is TRBD1 (6 bases). This CDR3 spans 12 amino acids. Trimming took off 2 bases at V and 9 bases at J, with 9 bases between the two ends. CDR1 is SGHTA, CDR2 FQGTGA, per germline. The CDR3 sequence: CASSLAQGTQYF. In DNA, the CDR3 is TGTGCCAGCAGCTTAGCTCAGGGGACGCAGTATTTT.

V gene TRBV6-6 combines with J gene TRBJ1-1, with D perhaps matching TRBD1 (6 bases). The length of the CDR3 is 13 residues. Trimming took off 5 bases at V and 8 bases at J, with 15 bases between the two ends. Per the germline V gene, CDR1 is MNHNY and CDR2 is SVGAGI (reference sequence). This chain's CDR3 is CASSAQQGGEAFF. CDR3 nucleotides: TGTGCCAGCAGTGCGCAACAGGGAGGGGAAGCTTTCTTT.

The chain couples TRBV6-1 to TRBJ2-5; TRBD1 might be the D (6 bases). The CDR3 contains 15 residues. Deletions cut 1 base from V and 5 bases from J, with 14 bases between. Germline-derived CDR1 and CDR2 are MNHNS and SASEGT. This CDR3 reads CASSEGGGKSETQYF. CDR3 sequence (DNA): TGTGCCAGCAGTGAAGGAGGGGGTAAGTCGGAGACCCAGTACTTC.

The rearrangement links TRBV18 to TRBJ1-2, with D uncertain. The germline gives CDR1 KGHSH, CDR2 LQKENI. The CDR3 runs 15 residues. V lost 6 bases and J 12 bases, leaving 26 bases between the germline ends. DNA for the CDR3: TGTGCCAGCTCCACCCCCGCAGGCATTACCTCCCAAGACACCTTC. Protein: CASSTPAGITSQDTF.

V is TRBV11-3 and J is TRBJ2-5; 7 positions agree with TRBD1. This CDR3 is built from 14 residues. The germline CDR1 and CDR2 sequences are SGHNT and YENEEA. V lost 6 bases and J lost 5; bases outside the gene matches: 9. CDR3 in DNA: TGTGCCAGCAGTCTGGGACAGTCTTTGGAGACCCAGTACTTC. Its protein product is CASSLGQSLETQYF.

The V call is TRBV18, the J call TRBJ1-5; 9 nucleotides line up with TRBD1. The CDR3 has 18 residues. Per the germline V gene, CDR1 is KGHSH and CDR2 is LQKENI. The J segment lost 4 bases and the V segment lost 3 bases, leaving 13 bases of the junction unmatched. The CDR3 DNA sequence: TGTGCCAGCTCACCCACTGGGTCAGACAGGGGGATGAATCAGCCCCAGCATTTT. Protein product: CASSPTGSDRGMNQPQHF.

The J gene is TRBJ2-5, the V gene TRBV5-1; D gene ambiguous. The CDR3 spans 14 residues. The V end was cut by 0 bases, the J end by 1 base, with 7 bases between. Germline values: CDR1 SGHRS, CDR2 YFSETQ. The CDR3 loop is CASSLAPGQETQYF. CDR3 DNA sequence: TGCGCCAGCAGCTTGGCTCCCGGCCAAGAGACCCAGTACTTC.

The chain is built from TRBV5-6 and TRBJ1-6; 8 positions match TRBD1. This CDR3 has 16 residues. V gave up 5 bases and J gave up 0 bases; unmatched junction bases: 4. Germline V gene sequence: CDR1 SGHDT, CDR2 YYEEEE. Here the CDR3 reads CASRYRGSSYNSPLHF. CDR3 coding DNA: TGTGCCAGCAGGTACAGGGGGAGCTCCTATAATTCACCCCTCCACTTT.

The chain uses TRBV7-9 and TRBJ1-2, with a weak D call TRBD1 (5 bases). The CDR3 contains 14 residues. Trimming took off 4 bases at V and 8 bases at J, with 17 bases between the two ends. CDR1 and CDR2 from the germline V gene are SEHNR and FQNEAQ (reference sequence). The CDR3: CASSSRGDGGGYTF. CDR3 bases: TGTGCCAGCAGCTCCCGAGGGGACGGGGGGGGCTACACCTTC.

The rearrangement links TRBV6-1 to TRBJ2-5; TRBD1 agrees at 9 bases. CDR3 size: 14 residues. Trimming took 6 bases from V and 5 from J; bases not matched to a gene: 7. The germline gives CDR1 MNHNS, CDR2 SASEGT. The CDR3 sequence is CASRYRGRGETQYF. The CDR3 bases are TGTGCCAGCAGGTACAGGGGGCGCGGGGAGACCCAGTACTTC.

This clone came up a few times. The V and J genes are TRBV9 and TRBJ1-4; 10 bases agree with TRBD1. The CDR3 extends over 15 amino acids. V was pared by 0 bases and J by 7 bases, with 3 bases of the junction left unmatched. Germline loops: CDR1 SGDLS, CDR2 YYNGEE. The CDR3 reads CASSVGDRGGEKLFF. In nucleotides, the CDR3 is TGTGCCAGCAGCGTAGGGGACAGGGGTGGTGAAAAACTGTTTTTT.

The chain recombines TRBV9 with TRBJ1-4, with a tentative D call TRBD1 (5 bases). This CDR3 spans 15 amino acids. Germline V gene data show CDR1 as SGDLS and CDR2 as YYNGEE. V dropped 0 bases and J dropped 8 bases, with 14 bases sitting between them. Written as DNA, the CDR3 is TGTGCCAGCAGCGTAGAAAGGGGCGCGAGAGAAAAACTGTTTTTT. Its protein product is CASSVERGAREKLFF.

There are a few counts of this clone. The CDR3: CASSWSGTTEQYF. In nucleotides, the CDR3 is TGTGCCAGCAGCTGGTCAGGGACTACGGAGCAGTACTTC. V and J are TRBV6-5 and TRBJ2-7; 7 bases line up with TRBD2. Germline V gene sequence: CDR1 MNHEY, CDR2 SVGAGI. The ends lost 6 bases at V and 7 bases at J; junction bases unmatched: 9. The CDR3 runs to 13 residues.

This clone turned up a few times. This sequence joins TRBV28 and TRBJ1-3, with D maybe TRBD1 (5 bases). V dropped 1 base and J dropped 4 bases, with 8 bases sitting between them. Per germline, CDR1 MDHEN and CDR2 SYDVKM. This CDR3 is 14 amino acids long. The CDR3 DNA sequence: TGTGCCAGCAGTTTATCCAGGGTAGGAAACACCATATATTTT. The encoded protein is CASSLSRVGNTIYF. Together with reference TRBV28 and TRBJ1-3, the CDR3 gives the full variable domain: DVKVTQSSRYLVKRTGEKVFLECVQDMDHENMFWYRQDPGLGLRLIYFSYDVKMKEKGDIPEGYSVSREKKERFSLILESASTNQTSMYLCASSLSRVGNTIYFGEGSWLTVV.

The gene calls are TRBV6-5 and TRBJ1-6; a weak D match, TRBD1 (5 bases). Trimming stripped 6 bases from V and 7 bases from J, with 10 bases between. CDR1 MNHEY and CDR2 SVGAGI come from the germline V gene. The CDR3 is 13 amino acids. The chain's CDR3 is CASRRTPNSPLHF. CDR3 DNA: TGTGCCAGCAGACGGACACCCAATTCACCCCTCCACTTT.

The chain has TRBV5-1 and TRBJ2-1, with a weak D call TRBD1 (6 bases). The germline V gene encodes CDR1 SGHRS and CDR2 YFSETQ. The CDR3 is made up of 14 amino acids. V was trimmed by 5 bases and J by 4 bases, leaving 13 bases between them. The CDR3: CASRFRDKYNEQFF. The CDR3 DNA follows: TGCGCCAGCAGATTCCGGGACAAATACAATGAGCAGTTCTTC.

The chain joins TRBV7-9 to TRBJ1-6; D is possibly TRBD1 (5 bases). The CDR3 is 14 amino acids. V lost 2 bases and J lost 9, with 11 bases in between. Germline assignment: CDR1 SEHNR and CDR2 FQNEAQ (reference sequence). The chain's CDR3 is CASSLQGQASPLHF. CDR3 DNA sequence: TGTGCCAGCAGCTTACAGGGCCAGGCTTCACCCCTCCACTTT.